The entry below describes one TCR beta chain. Its antigen is not identified. Whole-study findings and limits: Tumor Treg TCRs overlapped most with tumor naive CD4+ cells. The larger-cohort validation was restricted to a single TCR beta V-J rearrangement rather than whole repertoires.

Germline CDR1 and CDR2: MNHEY and SVGAGI. The V end lost 6 bases, the J end lost 5 bases, and 19 bases lay between the germline ends. The CDR3 extends over 15 amino acids. Semi-nested PCR with Nested Universal Primer A followed constant-region reverse priming of full-length variable regions. TCRdb passed the 5' RACE reads through MiXCR, listing each CDR3 protein once. In the table there are tens of thousands of distinct CDR3 sequences, approximately 31% of which are singletons. J is TRBJ2-5 and V is TRBV6-5, with D possibly TRBD1 on 5 matching bases. The sequence came from a female donor with breast cancer. The sequenced material came from memory CD4+ T cells sorted from a lymph node. The subset here: memory CD4+ T cells, CD4+CD45RO+CD25-. CDR3 protein: CASRKRGAEEETQYF. The CDR3 DNA is TGTGCCAGCAGGAAAAGGGGCGCCGAGGAGGAGACCCAGTACTTC.